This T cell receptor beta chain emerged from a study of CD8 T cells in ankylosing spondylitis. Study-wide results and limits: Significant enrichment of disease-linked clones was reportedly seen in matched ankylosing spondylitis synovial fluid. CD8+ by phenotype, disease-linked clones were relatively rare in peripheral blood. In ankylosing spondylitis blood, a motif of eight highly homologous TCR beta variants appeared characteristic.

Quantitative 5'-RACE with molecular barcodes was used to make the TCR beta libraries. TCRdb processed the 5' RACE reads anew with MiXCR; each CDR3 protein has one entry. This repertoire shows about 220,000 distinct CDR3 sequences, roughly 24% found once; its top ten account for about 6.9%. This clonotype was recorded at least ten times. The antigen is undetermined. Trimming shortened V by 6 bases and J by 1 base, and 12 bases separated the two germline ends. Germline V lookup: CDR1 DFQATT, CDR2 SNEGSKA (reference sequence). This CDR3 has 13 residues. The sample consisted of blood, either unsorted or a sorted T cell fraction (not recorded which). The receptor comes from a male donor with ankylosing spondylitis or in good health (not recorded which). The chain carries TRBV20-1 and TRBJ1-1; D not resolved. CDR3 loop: CSAPDGKNTEAFF. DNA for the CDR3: TGCAGTGCCCCCGACGGGAAGAACACTGAAGCTTTCTTT.